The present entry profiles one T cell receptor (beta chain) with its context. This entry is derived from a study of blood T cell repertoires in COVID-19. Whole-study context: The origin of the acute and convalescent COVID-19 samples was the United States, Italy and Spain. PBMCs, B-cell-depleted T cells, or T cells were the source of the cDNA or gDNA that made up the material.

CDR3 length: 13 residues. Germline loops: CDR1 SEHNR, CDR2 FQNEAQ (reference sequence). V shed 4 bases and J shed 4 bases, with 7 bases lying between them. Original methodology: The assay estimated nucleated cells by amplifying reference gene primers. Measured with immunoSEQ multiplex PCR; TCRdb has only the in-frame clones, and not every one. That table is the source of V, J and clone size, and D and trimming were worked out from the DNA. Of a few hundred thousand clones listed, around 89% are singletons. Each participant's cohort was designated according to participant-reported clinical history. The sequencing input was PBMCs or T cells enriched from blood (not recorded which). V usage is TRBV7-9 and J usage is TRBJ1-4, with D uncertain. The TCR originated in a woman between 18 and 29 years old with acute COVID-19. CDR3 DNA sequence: TGTGCCAGCAGCTCTAGCCTTAATGAAAAACTGTTTTTT. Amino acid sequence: CASSSSLNEKLFF.